This T cell receptor (beta chain) stems from a study of blood T cell repertoires in COVID-19. Across the whole study: PBMCs, B-cell-depleted T cells, or T cells provided the cDNA or gDNA that made up the material.

This clone has just one count. V dropped 3 bases and J dropped 8; count of bases not matched to a gene: 6. Germline loops: CDR1 WSHSY, CDR2 SAAADI. The CDR3 runs to 15 residues. In the study's own analysis: Cell counts per sample came from amplifying reference gene primers. This table comes from immunoSEQ multiplex PCR, and its TCRdb copy is limited to in-frame clones, with some not included. The V and J calls and the clone size are those of that table, but D and trimming were determined from the DNA. Seen here are about 170,000 clones, roughly 84% observed once, and the top ten hold 6.9%. The source material was peripheral blood. The receptor's source is a man aged 80 or over with COVID-19, enrolled during active disease. This chain connects TRBV10-2 to TRBJ1-6; 8 positions agree with TRBD1. CDR3 region: CASSDLGQDDSPLHF. The CDR3 region has the DNA TGCGCCAGCAGTGATCTGGGACAGGATGATTCACCCCTCCACTTT.